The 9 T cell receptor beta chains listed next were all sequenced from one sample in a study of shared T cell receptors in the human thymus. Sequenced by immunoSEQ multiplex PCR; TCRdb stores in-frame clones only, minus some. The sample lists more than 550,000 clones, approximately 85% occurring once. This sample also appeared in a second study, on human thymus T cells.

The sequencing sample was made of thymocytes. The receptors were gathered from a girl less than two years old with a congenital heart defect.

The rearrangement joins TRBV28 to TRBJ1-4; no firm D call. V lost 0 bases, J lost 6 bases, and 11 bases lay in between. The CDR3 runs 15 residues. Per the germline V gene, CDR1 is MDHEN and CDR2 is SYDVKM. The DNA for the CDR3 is TGTGCCAGCAGTTTATGGGGGAGAGGGTATGAAAAACTGTTTTTT. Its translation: CASSLWGRGYEKLFF.

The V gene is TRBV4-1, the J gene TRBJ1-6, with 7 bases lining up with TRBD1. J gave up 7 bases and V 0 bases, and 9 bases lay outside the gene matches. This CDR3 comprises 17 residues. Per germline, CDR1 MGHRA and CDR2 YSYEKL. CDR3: CASSQDRLQGWNSPLHF. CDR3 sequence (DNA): TGCGCCAGCAGCCAAGATCGCCTACAGGGGTGGAATTCACCCCTCCACTTT.

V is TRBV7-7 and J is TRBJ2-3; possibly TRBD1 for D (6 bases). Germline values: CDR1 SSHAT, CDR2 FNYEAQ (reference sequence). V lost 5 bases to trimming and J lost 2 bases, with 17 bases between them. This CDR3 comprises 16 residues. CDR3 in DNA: TGTGCCAGCAGCCCCCGGACAGACAAACTCACAGATACGCAGTATTTT. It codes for CASSPRTDKLTDTQYF.

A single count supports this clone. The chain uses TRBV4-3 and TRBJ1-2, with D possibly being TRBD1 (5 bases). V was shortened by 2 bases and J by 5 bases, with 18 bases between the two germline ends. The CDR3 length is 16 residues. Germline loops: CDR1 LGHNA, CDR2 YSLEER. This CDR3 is CASSQYPTVPPYGYTF. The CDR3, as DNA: TGCGCCAGCAGCCAATATCCGACAGTCCCCCCATATGGCTACACCTTC.

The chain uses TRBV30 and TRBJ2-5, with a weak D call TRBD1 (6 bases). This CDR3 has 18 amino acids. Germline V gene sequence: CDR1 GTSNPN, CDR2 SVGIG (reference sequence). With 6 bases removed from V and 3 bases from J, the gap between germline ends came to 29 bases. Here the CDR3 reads CACLGRGSGRDPEETQYF. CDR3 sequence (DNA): TGTGCCTGCCTTGGCAGGGGCAGTGGCAGGGATCCGGAAGAGACCCAGTACTTC. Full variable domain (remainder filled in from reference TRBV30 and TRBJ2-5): SQTIHQWPATLVQPVGSPLSLECTVEGTSNPNLYWYRQAAGRGLQLLFYSVGIGQISSEVPQNLSASRPQDRQFILSSKKLLLSDSGFYLCACLGRGSGRDPEETQYFGPGTRLLVL.

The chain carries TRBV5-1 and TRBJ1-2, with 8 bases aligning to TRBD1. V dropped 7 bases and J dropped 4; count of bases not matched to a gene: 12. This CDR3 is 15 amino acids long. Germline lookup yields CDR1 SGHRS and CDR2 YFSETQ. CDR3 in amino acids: CASGNGQGGRYGYTF. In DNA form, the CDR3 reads TGCGCCAGCGGTAACGGACAGGGCGGACGCTATGGCTACACCTTC. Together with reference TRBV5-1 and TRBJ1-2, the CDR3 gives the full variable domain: KAGVTQTPRYLIKTRGQQVTLSCSPISGHRSVSWYQQTPGQGLQFLFEYFSETQRNKGNFPGRFSGRQFSNSRSEMNVSTLELGDSALYLCASGNGQGGRYGYTFGSGTRLTVV.

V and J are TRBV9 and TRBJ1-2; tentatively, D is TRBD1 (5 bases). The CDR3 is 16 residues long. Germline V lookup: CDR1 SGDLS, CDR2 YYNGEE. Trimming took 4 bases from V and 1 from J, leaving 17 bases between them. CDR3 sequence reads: CASSPAGGVVNYGYTF. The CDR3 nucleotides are TGTGCCAGCAGCCCCGCCGGGGGTGTAGTTAACTATGGCTACACCTTC. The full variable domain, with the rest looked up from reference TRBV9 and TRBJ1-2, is DSGVTQTPKHLITATGQRVTLRCSPRSGDLSVYWYQQSLDQGLQFLIQYYNGEERAKGNILERFSAQQFPDLHSELNLSSLELGDSALYFCASSPAGGVVNYGYTFGSGTRLTVV.

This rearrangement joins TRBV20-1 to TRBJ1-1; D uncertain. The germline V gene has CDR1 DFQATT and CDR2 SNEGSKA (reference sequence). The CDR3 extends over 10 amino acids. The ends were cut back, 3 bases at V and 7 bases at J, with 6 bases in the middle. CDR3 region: CSARGSEAFF. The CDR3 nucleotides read TGCAGTGCTAGGGGGAGTGAAGCTTTCTTT.

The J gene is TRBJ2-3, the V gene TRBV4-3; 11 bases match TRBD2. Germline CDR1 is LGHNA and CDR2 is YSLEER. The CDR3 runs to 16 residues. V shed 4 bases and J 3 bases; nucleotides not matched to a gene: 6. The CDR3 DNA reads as TGCGCCAGCAGCCCCAGACTAGCGGGGACAACAGATACGCAGTATTTT. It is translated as CASSPRLAGTTDTQYF.